These T cell receptor beta chains were read from a single sample in a study of OX40 agonist ivuxolimab in advanced cancers. Method: immunoSEQ multiplex PCR; TCRdb's copy keeps in-frame clones and lacks some. The sample has roughly 70,000 clones, approximately 81% seen once; the top ten hold approximately 1%. The material sequenced was CD4+ or CD8+ T cells sorted from blood, taken in a trial of the OX40 agonist ivuxolimab. The receptors derive from an adult with an advanced solid tumor such as melanoma, head and neck, liver or kidney cancer. The CDR3 runs from the conserved cysteine through the conserved F or W. A D gene is named only where the DNA matches it firmly. Expanded clones are given a class, and other clones once, few, many or no size at all.

CDR3: CASSLKRGVNQETQYF; DNA: TGTGCCAGCAGCTTAAAGCGGGGGGTTAATCAAGAGACCCAGTACTTC; D: TRBD2; V: TRBV7-9; size: once; J: TRBJ2-5
CDR3: CASSLVQQPQHF; DNA: TGTGCCAGTAGTTTGGTCCAGCAGCCCCAGCATTTT; D: NA; V: TRBV19; size: NA; J: TRBJ1-5
CDR3: CASSTPGQMNTEAFF; DNA: TGTGCCAGCTCAACCCCCGGACAGATGAACACTGAAGCTTTCTTT; D: NA; V: TRBV18; size: NA; J: TRBJ1-1
CDR3: CASSRSHGTGAQETQYF; DNA: TGTGCCAGCAGCCGCTCCCACGGGACAGGGGCTCAAGAGACCCAGTACTTC; D: TRBD1; V: TRBV11-3; size: NA; J: TRBJ2-5
CDR3: CASNTLGVGNTIYF; DNA: TGTGCCAGCAACACCCTCGGGGTTGGAAACACCATATATTTT; D: NA; V: TRBV28; size: once; J: TRBJ1-3
CDR3: CASSLEGGGADTQYF; DNA: TGTGCCAGCAGCTTGGAAGGGGGTGGGGCAGATACGCAGTATTTT; D: NA; V: TRBV5-6; size: NA; J: TRBJ2-3
CDR3: CSVDAGGDYGYTF; DNA: TGCAGCGTTGACGCGGGAGGGGACTATGGCTACACCTTC; D: NA; V: TRBV29-1; size: NA; J: TRBJ1-2
CDR3: CAWSPRPTGSNYGYTF; DNA: TGTGCCTGGAGTCCCAGACCGACAGGCTCGAACTATGGCTACACCTTC; D: NA; V: TRBV30; size: NA; J: TRBJ1-2
CDR3: CAGGGFDYEQYF; DNA: TGTGCCGGGGGGGGGTTCGACTACGAGCAGTACTTC; D: TRBD2; V: TRBV6-5; size: NA; J: TRBJ2-7
CDR3: CASAPDRDYGYTF; DNA: TGTGCCAGCGCCCCCGACAGAGACTATGGCTACACCTTC; D: NA; V: TRBV6-5; size: NA; J: TRBJ1-2
CDR3: CASSVGEGEQYF; DNA: TGTGCCAGCAGCGTGGGGGAGGGCGAGCAGTACTTC; D: TRBD2; V: TRBV9; size: NA; J: TRBJ2-7
CDR3: CASSPGDRGPYEQYF; DNA: TGTGCCAGCAGTCCTGGGGACAGGGGGCCTTACGAGCAGTACTTC; D: TRBD1; V: TRBV5-6; size: NA; J: TRBJ2-7
CDR3: CASSLWLQGITFF; DNA: TGTGCCAGCAGTTTATGGTTACAGGGGATTACGTTTTTT; D: TRBD1; V: TRBV28; size: few; J: TRBJ1-4
CDR3: CASSQVSLPGTQYF; DNA: TGTGCCAGCAGCCAAGTCTCGCTCCCTGGTACGCAGTATTTT; D: NA; V: TRBV14; size: NA; J: TRBJ2-3
CDR3: CASSPQDRGAYNSPLHF; DNA: TGTGCCAGCAGCCCCCAGGACAGGGGCGCCTATAATTCACCCCTCCACTTT; D: TRBD1; V: TRBV7-8; size: NA; J: TRBJ1-6
CDR3: CASGQEAFETQYF; DNA: TGTGCTAGTGGTCAGGAGGCTTTCGAGACCCAGTACTTC; D: NA; V: TRBV12-5; size: NA; J: TRBJ2-5
CDR3: CASSFESNQPQHF; DNA: TGTGCCAGCAGTTTTGAGAGCAATCAGCCCCAGCATTTT; D: NA; V: TRBV28; size: few; J: TRBJ1-5
CDR3: CASSVEVATSTDTQYF; DNA: TGTGCCAGCAGCGTAGAGGTAGCGACGAGCACAGATACGCAGTATTTT; D: NA; V: TRBV9; size: few; J: TRBJ2-3
CDR3: CASSLGAGNYGYTF; DNA: TGTGCCAGCAGCTTGGGGGCAGGAAACTATGGCTACACCTTC; D: NA; V: TRBV5-8; size: NA; J: TRBJ1-2
CDR3: CASTRTGVVGATEAFF; DNA: TGTGCCAGTACTCGGACAGGGGTGGTAGGAGCCACTGAAGCTTTCTTT; D: TRBD1; V: TRBV19; size: NA; J: TRBJ1-1
CDR3: CASSPGAGYTF; DNA: TGTGCCAGCAGCCCGGGGGCTGGCTACACCTTC; D: NA; V: TRBV5-6; size: NA; J: TRBJ1-2
CDR3: CASSRGGVKGNQPQHF; DNA: TGTGCCAGCAGCAGGGGGGGGGTTAAGGGCAATCAGCCCCAGCATTTT; D: NA; V: TRBV5-6; size: NA; J: TRBJ1-5
CDR3: CAISAGGQETQYF; DNA: TGTGCCATCAGTGCGGGGGGGCAAGAGACCCAGTACTTC; D: TRBD2; V: TRBV10-3; size: NA; J: TRBJ2-5
CDR3: CSVSRQGVDTQYF; DNA: TGCAGCGTTTCTCGCCAGGGGGTAGATACGCAGTATTTT; D: TRBD1; V: TRBV29-1; size: NA; J: TRBJ2-3
CDR3: CASSPVEVAGELFF; DNA: TGCGCCAGCAGCCCGGTGGAGGTGGCTGGGGAGCTGTTTTTT; D: NA; V: TRBV4-1; size: NA; J: TRBJ2-2
CDR3: CASSSGGLAGGLEQYF; DNA: TGTGCCAGCAGCTCGGGGGGGCTAGCGGGGGGACTGGAGCAGTACTTC; D: TRBD2; V: TRBV11-2; size: NA; J: TRBJ2-7
CDR3: CSVVGRGYEQYF; DNA: TGCAGCGTTGTCGGCAGGGGCTACGAGCAGTACTTC; D: NA; V: TRBV29-1; size: NA; J: TRBJ2-7
CDR3: CASSFRDRAKRGQPQHF; DNA: TGTGCCAGCAGCTTCCGGGACAGGGCGAAGAGAGGTCAGCCCCAGCATTTT; D: TRBD1; V: TRBV5-8; size: NA; J: TRBJ1-5
CDR3: CASSRKRVGGSYEQYF; DNA: TGTGCCAGCAGCCGAAAGCGGGTGGGGGGCTCCTACGAGCAGTACTTC; D: NA; V: TRBV2; size: NA; J: TRBJ2-7
CDR3: CASSVAGLVKINEQFF; DNA: TGTGCCAGTAGCGTTGCAGGGCTAGTAAAAATCAATGAGCAGTTCTTC; D: NA; V: TRBV19; size: NA; J: TRBJ2-1
CDR3: CASSVGSTGGNSPLHF; DNA: TGTGCCAGCAGCGTAGGGAGTACAGGGGGCAATTCACCCCTCCACTTT; D: TRBD1; V: TRBV9; size: NA; J: TRBJ1-6
CDR3: CATKGGYGYTF; DNA: TGTGCCACCAAAGGGGGGTATGGCTACACCTTC; D: NA; V: TRBV6-5; size: NA; J: TRBJ1-2
CDR3: CASSLTGPRNSPLHF; DNA: TGTGCCAGCAGCTTGACAGGTCCTCGGAATTCACCCCTCCACTTT; D: NA; V: TRBV5-4; size: NA; J: TRBJ1-6
CDR3: CASSLQAMNTYEQYF; DNA: TGTGCCAGCAGCTTACAGGCGATGAACACCTACGAGCAGTACTTC; D: NA; V: TRBV5-5; size: NA; J: TRBJ2-7
CDR3: CASSRDRGWSPLHF; DNA: TGTGCCAGCTCCCGGGACAGGGGTTGGTCACCCCTCCACTTT; D: TRBD1; V: TRBV28; size: NA; J: TRBJ1-6
CDR3: CASSPPRGQRAGASSYEQYF; DNA: TGCGCCAGCAGCCCCCCCAGGGGGCAGCGGGCGGGGGCCTCCTCCTACGAGCAGTACTTC; D: NA; V: TRBV4-1; size: once; J: TRBJ2-7
CDR3: CASSRSMAYEQYF; DNA: TGTGCCAGCAGCAGAAGTATGGCCTACGAGCAGTACTTC; D: NA; V: TRBV27; size: NA; J: TRBJ2-7
CDR3: CASGAFGTPSTDTQYF; DNA: TGCGCCAGCGGAGCGTTCGGGACTCCTAGCACAGATACGCAGTATTTT; D: NA; V: TRBV5-1; size: few; J: TRBJ2-3
CDR3: CASGVRTVNTEAFF; DNA: TGTGCTAGTGGTGTCAGGACAGTGAACACTGAAGCTTTCTTT; D: NA; V: TRBV12-5; size: NA; J: TRBJ1-1
CDR3: CASSPLGRSTDTQYF; DNA: TGTGCCAGCAGTCCCTTGGGCAGATCCACAGATACGCAGTATTTT; D: NA; V: TRBV7-8; size: NA; J: TRBJ2-3
CDR3: CSASVGGSSYEQYF; DNA: TGCAGCGCCAGTGTAGGGGGCAGCTCCTACGAGCAGTACTTC; D: TRBD1; V: TRBV29-1; size: NA; J: TRBJ2-7
CDR3: CASRDRGYEQYF; DNA: TGTGCCAGTAGGGACAGGGGCTACGAGCAGTACTTC; D: TRBD1; V: TRBV19; size: NA; J: TRBJ2-7
CDR3: CASSLARQYSYEQYF; DNA: TGCGCCAGCAGCTTGGCCCGGCAGTACTCCTACGAGCAGTACTTC; D: NA; V: TRBV5-1; size: NA; J: TRBJ2-7
CDR3: CASSEGPNTGELFF; DNA: TGTGCCAGCAGTGAGGGACCGAACACCGGGGAGCTGTTTTTT; D: NA; V: TRBV6-4; size: NA; J: TRBJ2-2
CDR3: CAISDAGAFTDTQYF; DNA: TGTGCCATCAGTGATGCAGGCGCTTTCACAGATACGCAGTATTTT; D: NA; V: TRBV10-3; size: NA; J: TRBJ2-3
CDR3: CASSMTGQTKDQETQYF; DNA: TGTGCCAGCAGTATGACAGGGCAGACAAAGGACCAAGAGACCCAGTACTTC; D: TRBD1; V: TRBV25-1; size: NA; J: TRBJ2-5
CDR3: CASSLVRRGAPYEQYF; DNA: TGTGCCAGCAGCTTAGTCAGGAGGGGGGCCCCCTACGAGCAGTACTTC; D: NA; V: TRBV7-2; size: NA; J: TRBJ2-7
CDR3: CASMRTGSKNIQYF; DNA: TGTGCCAGCATGAGGACAGGGAGCAAAAACATTCAGTACTTC; D: TRBD1; V: TRBV6-1; size: NA; J: TRBJ2-4
CDR3: CASRGPTGNQPQHF; DNA: TGTGCCAGTAGGGGCCCGACAGGAAATCAGCCCCAGCATTTT; D: NA; V: TRBV19; size: few; J: TRBJ1-5
CDR3: CASSPGTAGANVLTF; DNA: TGTGCCAGCAGTCCGGGGACAGCCGGGGCCAACGTCCTGACTTTC; D: TRBD1; V: TRBV27; size: NA; J: TRBJ2-6